The rows below give T cell receptor beta chains drawn from one sample of a study of a mutant IDH1 vaccine in newly diagnosed glioma. Generated by immunoSEQ multiplex PCR, the TCRdb table keeps only in-frame clones and is missing some. The table lists tens of thousands of clones, over 75% of them singletons. Sequences were derived from PBMCs, sampled from a glioma patient treated with radiotherapy, temozolomide or both. The origin of the receptors is a man aged 30-40 years with glioma. Both conserved end residues are part of each CDR3. The D gene is left open where the match is weak. The size of a clone is reported for some rows only, either as once, few or many, or as a class for expanded clones.

clone size,CDR3 length,D gene,V gene,J gene,CDR3 DNA,CDR3 protein
NA,12,NA,TRBV29-1,TRBJ1-2,TGCAGCGTTGATTCGCCTAACTATGGCTACACCTTC,CSVDSPNYGYTF
NA,15,NA,TRBV9,TRBJ1-4,TGTGCCAGCAGCCAACGGGGCAGGGGTGGGGAAAAACTGTTTTTT,CASSQRGRGGEKLFF
NA,14,NA,TRBV9,TRBJ2-3,TGTGCCAGCAGCCCCTGGTCTAGCACAGATACGCAGTATTTT,CASSPWSSTDTQYF
NA,13,NA,TRBV30,TRBJ2-1,TGTGCCTGGAGTTTGGACAACGGCAATGAGCAGTTCTTC,CAWSLDNGNEQFF
NA,14,NA,TRBV11-1,TRBJ1-1,TGTGCCAGCAGCTTAGCGGGGGTGAACACTGAAGCTTTCTTT,CASSLAGVNTEAFF
NA,15,NA,TRBV2,TRBJ1-5,TGTGCCAGCAGTGGGTCAGGGGTCGGCAATCAGCCCCAGCATTTT,CASSGSGVGNQPQHF
NA,13,NA,TRBV4-3,TRBJ1-2,TGCGCCAGCAGCCAGAACAGGGACGATGGCTACACCTTC,CASSQNRDDGYTF
NA,16,TRBD1,TRBV5-4,TRBJ1-2,TGTGCCAGCAGCCTTCAGGACAGGGAATTTTTTATGGGCTACACCTTC,CASSLQDREFFMGYTF
NA,16,TRBD1,TRBV7-8,TRBJ1-5,TGTGCCAGCAGCTTAGACCTCGGACAGGGCGGTCAGCCCCAGCATTTT,CASSLDLGQGGQPQHF
NA,14,NA,TRBV13,TRBJ1-1,TGTGCCAGCAGCTTAGCGGGGTTTAACACTGAAGCTTTCTTT,CASSLAGFNTEAFF
NA,13,NA,TRBV18,TRBJ2-2,TGTGCCAGCTCACAGCCCAACACCGGGGAGCTGTTTTTT,CASSQPNTGELFF
NA,14,TRBD2,TRBV30,TRBJ2-1,TGTGCCTGGAGTGTACGGGGGGAGGACAATGAGCAGTTCTTC,CAWSVRGEDNEQFF
NA,16,NA,TRBV5-1,TRBJ2-5,TGCGCCAGCAGCCCGTTCGAAGGGTCGGAGAAAGAGACCCAGTACTTC,CASSPFEGSEKETQYF
NA,13,NA,TRBV5-5,TRBJ2-7,TGTGCCAGCAGCTTTGCGACGTCGTACGAGCAGTACTTC,CASSFATSYEQYF
NA,15,NA,TRBV5-5,TRBJ2-1,TGTGCCAGCAGAACCTCGCAACTAGGGCGCAATGAGCAGTTCTTC,CASRTSQLGRNEQFF
NA,17,NA,TRBV5-6,TRBJ2-3,TGTGCCAGCAGCCGAGTCCGGACACGAGCCGACACAGATACGCAGTATTTT,CASSRVRTRADTDTQYF
NA,14,TRBD1,TRBV15,TRBJ2-1,TGTGCCACCAGCAATCAATACAGGGGGCATGAGCAGTTCTTC,CATSNQYRGHEQFF
NA,13,TRBD1,TRBV30,TRBJ1-1,TGTGCCTGGGAAGGACAGGGGGGTACTGAAGCTTTCTTT,CAWEGQGGTEAFF
NA,16,NA,TRBV30,TRBJ2-5,TGTGCCTGGAGTGTACCCCCCTATGGCGGTCGAGAGACCCAGTACTTC,CAWSVPPYGGRETQYF
NA,15,NA,TRBV30,TRBJ1-2,TGTGCCTGGAGGGGCCTTACTCGGGCTAACTATGGCTACACCTTC,CAWRGLTRANYGYTF
NA,15,NA,TRBV6-5,TRBJ2-7,TGTGCCAGCAGTACCGGGGCTAGCCCATACTACGAGCAGTACTTC,CASSTGASPYYEQYF
NA,14,NA,TRBV6-5,TRBJ1-5,TGTGCCAGCAGTTCGGACGGGATCCCAAAGCCCCAGCATTTT,CASSSDGIPKPQHF
NA,12,NA,TRBV18,TRBJ2-1,TGTGCCAGCTCACCAAGATTCCGAGGGCAGTTCTTC,CASSPRFRGQFF
NA,14,NA,TRBV10-3,TRBJ1-2,TGTGCCATCAGTGAGCCTGACAGACCTGATGGCTACACCTTC,CAISEPDRPDGYTF
NA,15,NA,TRBV4-1,TRBJ1-1,TGCGCCAGCAGCCAAGATAATTCGATGAGGGTAGAAGCTTTCTTT,CASSQDNSMRVEAFF
NA,12,NA,TRBV6-6,TRBJ1-1,TGTGCCAGCAGGGACCGTATTACTGAAGCTTTCTTT,CASRDRITEAFF
NA,13,NA,TRBV9,TRBJ2-5,TGTGCCAGCAGCGTAGACCAGCAAGAGACCCAGTACTTC,CASSVDQQETQYF
few,15,TRBD2,TRBV7-2,TRBJ2-1,TGTGCCAGCAGCACGAGCGGGGATTTTTACAATGAGCAGTTCTTC,CASSTSGDFYNEQFF
once,16,TRBD1,TRBV27,TRBJ2-3,TGTGCCAGCAGTTACGGCTCAGGGGGATATTCAGATACGCAGTATTTT,CASSYGSGGYSDTQYF
NA,14,NA,TRBV4-3,TRBJ1-2,TGCGCCAGCAGCGCCCGACGGGACGGTTTCGGCTACACCTTC,CASSARRDGFGYTF
NA,19,TRBD1,TRBV7-9,TRBJ2-7,TGTGCCAGCAGCAAGACTCCCGGGACAGGGATGGACCCCTCCTACGAGCAGTACTTC,CASSKTPGTGMDPSYEQYF
NA,15,NA,TRBV7-9,TRBJ1-5,TGTGCCAGCAGCTTAGCGGGTGATGGCAATCAGCCCCAGCATTTT,CASSLAGDGNQPQHF
NA,13,NA,TRBV6-1,TRBJ1-5,TGTGCCAGCAGCTTGGGGCAAGGGCAGCCCCAGCATTTT,CASSLGQGQPQHF
NA,13,TRBD2,TRBV28,TRBJ2-1,TGTGCCAGCAGTTTCGGGGGGGCAAATGAGCAGTTCTTC,CASSFGGANEQFF
NA,14,NA,TRBV5-1,TRBJ2-5,TGCGCCAGCAGCCGCGGGGCAACCCAAGAGACCCAGTACTTC,CASSRGATQETQYF
NA,14,NA,TRBV5-4,TRBJ2-1,TGTGCCAGCAGCCCCCAGGTGTCGTACAATGAGCAGTTCTTC,CASSPQVSYNEQFF
few,13,NA,TRBV2,TRBJ1-1,TGTGCCAGCAGGGCCGACAAGAACACTGAAGCTTTCTTT,CASRADKNTEAFF
NA,17,NA,TRBV27,TRBJ2-6,TGTGCCAGCAGTTTACGTGCAGGCGGCTCTGGGGCCAACGTCCTGACTTTC,CASSLRAGGSGANVLTF
NA,14,NA,TRBV5-1,TRBJ1-1,TGCGCCAGCACAAGACAGGAAGAGAACACTGAAGCTTTCTTT,CASTRQEENTEAFF
NA,15,TRBD1,TRBV4-3,TRBJ1-3,TGCGCCAGCAGCCCTGGGACAGGCTCTGGAAACACCATATATTTT,CASSPGTGSGNTIYF
large,16,TRBD1,TRBV19,TRBJ1-2,TGTGCCAGTAGAGACACCAAGGGACAGGGGATATATGGCTACACCTTC,CASRDTKGQGIYGYTF
NA,21,TRBD2,TRBV4-2,TRBJ2-3,TGTGCCAGCAGCCAAGATTGGTTGACTAGCGGGATTCAAGCTAGCACAGATACGCAGTATTTT,CASSQDWLTSGIQASTDTQYF
NA,12,NA,TRBV27,TRBJ1-5,TGTGCCAGCAGGGCCCCCGGGCAGCCCCAGCATTTT,CASRAPGQPQHF
NA,14,TRBD1,TRBV27,TRBJ2-7,TGTGCCAGCAGAACAGGGGATCCCTTTTACGAGCAGTACTTC,CASRTGDPFYEQYF